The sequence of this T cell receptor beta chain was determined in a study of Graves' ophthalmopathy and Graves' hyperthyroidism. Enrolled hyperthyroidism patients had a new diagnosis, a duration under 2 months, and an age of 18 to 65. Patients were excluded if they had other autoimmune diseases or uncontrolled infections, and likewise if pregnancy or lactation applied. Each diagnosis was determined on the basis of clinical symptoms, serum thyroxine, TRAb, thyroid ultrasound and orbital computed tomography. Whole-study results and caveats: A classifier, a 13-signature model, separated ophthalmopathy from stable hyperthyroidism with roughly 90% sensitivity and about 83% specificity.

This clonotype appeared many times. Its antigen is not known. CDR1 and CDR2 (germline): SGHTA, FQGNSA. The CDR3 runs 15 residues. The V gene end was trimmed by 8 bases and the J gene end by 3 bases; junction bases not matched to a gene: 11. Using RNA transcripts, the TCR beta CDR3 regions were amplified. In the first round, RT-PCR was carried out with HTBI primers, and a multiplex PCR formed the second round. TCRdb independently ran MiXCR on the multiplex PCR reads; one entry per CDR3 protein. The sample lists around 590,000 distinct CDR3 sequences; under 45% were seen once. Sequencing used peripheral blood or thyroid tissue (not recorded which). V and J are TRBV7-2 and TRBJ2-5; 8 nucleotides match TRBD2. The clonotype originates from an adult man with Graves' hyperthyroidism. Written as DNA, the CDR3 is TGTGCCAGCGTTACTTCGCGGGGGGCGAAAGAGACCCAGTACTTC. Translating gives CASVTSRGAKETQYF. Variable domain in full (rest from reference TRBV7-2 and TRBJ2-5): GAGVSQSPSNKVTEKGKDVELRCDPISGHTALYWYRQSLGQGLEFLIYFQGNSAPDKSGLPSDRFSAERTGGSVSTLTIQRTQQEDSAVYLCASVTSRGAKETQYFGPGTRLLVL.